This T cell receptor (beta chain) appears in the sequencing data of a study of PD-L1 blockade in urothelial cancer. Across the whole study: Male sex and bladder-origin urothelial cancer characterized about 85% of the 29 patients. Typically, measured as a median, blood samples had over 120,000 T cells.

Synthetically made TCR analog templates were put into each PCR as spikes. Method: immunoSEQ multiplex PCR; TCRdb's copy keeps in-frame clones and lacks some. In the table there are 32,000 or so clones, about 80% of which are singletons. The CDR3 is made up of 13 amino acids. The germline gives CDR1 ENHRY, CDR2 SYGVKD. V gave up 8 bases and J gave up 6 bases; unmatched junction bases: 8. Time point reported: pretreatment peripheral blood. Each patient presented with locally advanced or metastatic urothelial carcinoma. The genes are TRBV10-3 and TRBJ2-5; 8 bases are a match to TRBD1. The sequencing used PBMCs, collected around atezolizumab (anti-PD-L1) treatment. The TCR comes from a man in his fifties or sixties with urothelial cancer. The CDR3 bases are TGTGCCATCGGAAAGGACAGGGAGAAGACCCAGTACTTC. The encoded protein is CAIGKDREKTQYF.